A selection of T cell receptor beta chains follows, all from one sample in a study of human T cells and chemical hapten exposure. TCRdb used MiXCR to reprocess the RACE reads, holding one entry per CDR3 protein. Of some 400,000 distinct CDR3 sequences detected, approximately 5.1% appear once; the ten largest clones hold approximately 2.4%. Here the sequenced sample was whole blood, taken in connection with sensitization to the hapten diphenylcyclopropenone (DPC). These receptors were obtained from a woman aged 50 to 65 with alopecia areata. Some clones in this sample may be carry-over from other donors' samples. Both conserved end residues are part of each CDR3. D genes are given only for firm matches. Expanded clones get a size class; other rows say once, few or many, or leave the size out.

CDR3,DNA,size,D,V,J
CASSFTGTANRADTQYF,TGTGCCAGCAGCTTTACCGGGACAGCAAACCGCGCAGATACGCAGTATTTT,many,TRBD1,TRBV7-2,TRBJ2-3
CASSLVDAFQEQYF,TGTGCCAGCAGTTTAGTGGACGCATTTCAGGAGCAGTACTTC,few,NA,TRBV28,TRBJ2-7
CASRLNIAGANVLTF,TGTGCCAGCAGGCTAAACATAGCTGGGGCCAACGTCCTGACTTTC,NA,NA,TRBV28,TRBJ2-6
CASSYSSGGFEAFF,TGTGCCAGCAGTTACTCATCTGGAGGGTTTGAAGCTTTCTTT,few,NA,TRBV6-5,TRBJ1-1
CSARVAGETDTQYF,TGCAGTGCTAGAGTAGCGGGGGAAACAGATACGCAGTATTTT,few,TRBD2,TRBV20-1,TRBJ2-3
CASSSQGGNSPLHF,TGTGCCAGCAGCTCACAGGGAGGAAATTCACCCCTCCACTTT,many,NA,TRBV7-9,TRBJ1-6
CASSFWGQTDTQYF,TGCGCCAGCAGCTTTTGGGGGCAGACAGATACGCAGTATTTT,many,NA,TRBV5-1,TRBJ2-3
CASSQESGVGSYGYTF,TGCGCCAGCAGCCAAGAAAGCGGAGTGGGATCCTATGGCTACACCTTC,NA,NA,TRBV4-1,TRBJ1-2
CASRPRTGPSGANVLTF,TGTGCCAGCAGGCCTAGGACAGGCCCCTCTGGGGCCAACGTCCTGACTTTC,NA,TRBD1,TRBV6-6,TRBJ2-6
CASSLAGSAEQFF,TGTGCCAGCAGTCTCGCAGGGTCAGCTGAGCAGTTCTTC,many,NA,TRBV28,TRBJ2-1
CSVGWGDTGELFF,TGCAGCGTTGGATGGGGGGACACCGGGGAGCTGTTTTTT,few,NA,TRBV29-1,TRBJ2-2
CASSPVTGNGYTF,TGTGCCAGCAGTCCGGTGACGGGGAATGGCTACACCTTC,few,NA,TRBV12-3/TRBV12-4,TRBJ1-2
CASSFQASGNEQFF,TGCGCCAGCAGCTTTCAGGCTAGCGGCAATGAGCAGTTCTTC,many,TRBD2,TRBV4-1,TRBJ2-1
CASSYGGVSGELFF,TGTGCCAGCAGTTACGGAGGGGTGTCCGGGGAGCTGTTTTTT,NA,NA,TRBV6-5,TRBJ2-2
CASRMTPANEKLFF,TGTGCCAGTAGGATGACCCCAGCTAATGAAAAACTGTTTTTT,few,NA,TRBV19,TRBJ1-4
CASSPAGQGADTQYF,TGTGCCAGCTCCCCAGCGGGACAAGGCGCAGATACGCAGTATTTT,few,NA,TRBV5-4,TRBJ2-3
CASSLALGGGSYNEQFF,TGTGCCAGCAGCTTAGCGCTGGGCGGGGGGTCCTACAATGAGCAGTTCTTC,few,TRBD2,TRBV7-2,TRBJ2-1
CASSFATTDTQYF,TGTGCCAGCAGTTTCGCCACCACAGATACGCAGTATTTT,many,NA,TRBV12-3/TRBV12-4,TRBJ2-3
CASGAPGRGEQFF,TGTGCCAGCGGGGCGCCCGGGCGCGGAGAGCAGTTCTTC,NA,NA,TRBV6-5,TRBJ2-1
CASVPQGDTEAFF,TGTGCCAGCGTCCCCCAGGGGGACACTGAAGCTTTCTTT,few,TRBD1,TRBV6-6,TRBJ1-1
CASSSASTSTDTQYF,TGTGCCAGCAGCTCGGCCAGCACTAGCACAGATACGCAGTATTTT,few,NA,TRBV7-8,TRBJ2-3
CASSQWVGGVYGYTF,TGTGCCAGCAGTCAATGGGTAGGGGGCGTCTATGGCTACACCTTC,NA,TRBD1,TRBV12-3/TRBV12-4,TRBJ1-2
CASSGGRGGRENTQYF,TGTGCCAGCAGCGGAGGTAGAGGGGGGCGCGAGAATACGCAGTATTTT,few,NA,TRBV9,TRBJ2-3
CASRTLQGTTEAFF,TGTGCCAGCAGGACCTTACAGGGGACCACTGAAGCTTTCTTT,many,TRBD1,TRBV28,TRBJ1-1
CASSTSTRLEQYF,TGTGCCAGCAGTACTTCTACTCGGCTGGAGCAGTACTTC,few,NA,TRBV28,TRBJ2-7
CASSLLMNTEAFF,TGTGCCAGCAGTTTACTCATGAACACTGAAGCTTTCTTT,many,NA,TRBV5-8,TRBJ1-1
CASSQNMVSYEQYF,TGCGCCAGCAGCCAAAATATGGTCTCCTACGAGCAGTACTTC,many,NA,TRBV4-1,TRBJ2-7
CASSPQGDFYGYTF,TGTGCCAGCAGCCCTCAGGGGGACTTCTATGGCTACACCTTC,few,TRBD1,TRBV12-3/TRBV12-4,TRBJ1-2
CAWSVREVAYEQYF,TGTGCCTGGAGTGTACGTGAGGTTGCCTACGAGCAGTACTTC,NA,NA,TRBV30,TRBJ2-7
CASKEGANRVDTQYF,TGTGCCAGCAAGGAGGGGGCGAATCGGGTTGATACGCAGTATTTT,few,NA,TRBV27,TRBJ2-3
CASSQEVVGQNYGYTF,TGTGCCAGCAGCCAAGAAGTTGTGGGGCAGAACTATGGCTACACCTTC,many,NA,TRBV4-2,TRBJ1-2
CASTPPYRQRGNNEQFF,TGTGCCAGCACTCCTCCCTACAGGCAGCGGGGGAACAATGAGCAGTTCTTC,few,TRBD2,TRBV7-9,TRBJ2-1
CASSFKGINTEAFF,TGTGCCAGCAGTTTCAAGGGGATAAACACTGAAGCTTTCTTT,NA,NA,TRBV12-3/TRBV12-4,TRBJ1-1